A selection of T cell receptor beta chains follows, all from one sample in a study of cytomegalovirus exposure and HLA in healthy donors. Generated by immunoSEQ multiplex PCR, the TCRdb table keeps only in-frame clones and is missing some. The table has over 200,000 clones, roughly 89% seen once. Source material: PBMCs. The source of these receptors is a woman aged 18-29 years in good health and CMV-seronegative. The CDR3 runs from the conserved cysteine through the conserved F or W. D genes are given only for firm matches. Where a row states a size, it is once, few, many or the class of an expanded clone; other rows omit it.

v_gene	abundance	j_gene	d_gene	CDR3nt	CDR3aa
TRBV4-3	few	TRBJ2-3	TRBD2	TGCGCCAGCAGCCGCTCCGGACTAGACACAGATACGCAGTATTTT	CASSRSGLDTDTQYF
TRBV9	-	TRBJ2-1	TRBD2	TGTGCCAGCAGCGTTAGCGGGGGGTCCTACAATGAGCAGTTCTTC	CASSVSGGSYNEQFF
TRBV11-2	-	TRBJ2-7	TRBD2	TGTGCCAGCAGCTTGGTCACTAGCGGGGTCTCCTACGAGCAGTACTTC	CASSLVTSGVSYEQYF
TRBV10-2	-	TRBJ1-1	-	TGCGCCAGCAGCTCGGGGGCTGAAGCTTTCTTT	CASSSGAEAFF
TRBV5-5	-	TRBJ2-5	-	TGTGCCAGCAGCTTGGTTTTTATAGAGACCCAGTACTTC	CASSLVFIETQYF
TRBV27	-	TRBJ1-4	TRBD1	TGTGCCAGCAGTGACAATAGGGACAGGGTGGGTACTTCTAATGAAAAACTGTTTTTT	CASSDNRDRVGTSNEKLFF
TRBV10-3	once	TRBJ1-4	-	TGTGCCATCAGTGAGGGGGGGGCGGATGGAGAAAAACTGTTTTTT	CAISEGGADGEKLFF
TRBV6-5	-	TRBJ2-7	-	TGTGCCAGCCGGCAGGGAAGGGAGCAGTACTTC	CASRQGREQYF
TRBV9	-	TRBJ1-1	-	TGTGCCAGCAGCGTATCAGAGGACACTGAAGCTTTCTTT	CASSVSEDTEAFF
TRBV5-8	-	TRBJ1-2	TRBD1	TGTGCCAGCAGTGACAGGGGCGCGAACTATGGCTACACCTTC	CASSDRGANYGYTF
TRBV2	-	TRBJ2-7	-	TGTGCCAGCAGTGAATCCAGGCGCCCCTACGAGCAGTACTTC	CASSESRRPYEQYF
TRBV9	-	TRBJ2-3	TRBD2	TGTGCCAGCAGCAGCCACCTCCTAGCGGGGGGGCTTGATGCGCAGTATTTT	CASSSHLLAGGLDAQYF
TRBV9	-	TRBJ1-1	-	TGTGCCAGCAGAGACCTGGGGCGGAACACTGAAGCTTTCTTT	CASRDLGRNTEAFF
TRBV7-9	few	TRBJ2-3	-	TGTGCCAGCAGCTTAGGGAGGATATGGGGCACAGATACGCAGTATTTT	CASSLGRIWGTDTQYF
TRBV4-2	-	TRBJ1-5	-	TGTGCCAGCAGCCAAGAACCCGACAGGCCCAATCAGCCCCAGCATTTT	CASSQEPDRPNQPQHF
TRBV4-2	-	TRBJ2-7	TRBD2	TGTGCCAGCAGCCAAGAAGCTAGCGGAGCCACCTACGAGCAGTACTTC	CASSQEASGATYEQYF
TRBV7-3	few	TRBJ2-1	TRBD2	TGTGCCAGCAGCTCACTAATCGGCGGACTAGCGGGAGCCTACAATGAGCAGTTCTTC	CASSSLIGGLAGAYNEQFF
TRBV6-4	-	TRBJ2-3	-	TGTGCCAGCAGAGGGGCCGATACGCAGTATTTT	CASRGADTQYF
TRBV5-1	once	TRBJ2-1	-	TGCGCCAGCAGCACAGGGATTCGAAATGAGCAGTTCTTC	CASSTGIRNEQFF